Each of the 26 T cell receptor beta chains below was sequenced from the same sample in a study of control samples from healthy donors and cancer patients. The protocol was immunoSEQ multiplex PCR, while the TCRdb copy is restricted to in-frame clones and leaves out a portion. The sample lists 80,000 to 100,000 clones, roughly 89% occurring once. What was sequenced was blood. The receptor source for this set is a human donor in good health. The donor label of this sample is uncertain.

The V call is TRBV7-9, the J call TRBJ1-1, with no clear D. CDR3 length: 13 amino acids. The V end was cut by 4 bases, the J end by 4 bases, with 10 bases between. Germline CDR1 SEHNR, CDR2 FQNEAQ (reference sequence). CDR3 DNA sequence: TGTGCCAGCAGCTACGGTGTGGGCACTGAAGCTTTCTTT. Protein sequence: CASSYGVGTEAFF.

The V and J genes are TRBV6-2 or TRBV6-3 and TRBJ1-1; no definite D call. The CDR3 consists of 15 residues. V lost 6 bases, J lost 0 bases, and 14 bases lay in between. Germline CDR1 reads MNHEY; CDR2 reads SVGEGT. The CDR3 bases are TGTGCCAGCAGCCCTACCACAGCAATGAACACTGAAGCTTTCTTT. This codes for CASSPTTAMNTEAFF.

In this sample, this clone turned up once. The rearrangement uses TRBV12-3 or TRBV12-4 and TRBJ1-5; D perhaps matches TRBD1 (5 bases). The ends were cut back, 3 bases at V and 8 bases at J, with 8 bases in the middle. The CDR3 loop spans 12 amino acids. CDR3 bases: TGTGCCAGCAGTTTTGGCAGGGAGCCCCAGCATTTT. This gives the protein CASSFGREPQHF.

The chain couples TRBV5-5 to TRBJ2-1; D is unresolved. The CDR3 spans 16 residues. The germline CDR1 and CDR2 sequences are SGHKS and YYEKEE (reference sequence). Deletions cut 4 bases from V and 0 bases from J, with 14 bases between. Here the CDR3 DNA reads TGTGCCAGCAGCCCCAGATTCTCGAGCTCCTACAATGAGCAGTTCTTC. It codes for CASSPRFSSSYNEQFF.

The CDR3 sequence is CASSLVVKETQYF. Written as DNA, the CDR3 is TGTGCCAGCAGCCTAGTCGTGAAAGAGACCCAGTACTTC. The gene calls are TRBV4-2 and TRBJ2-5; no clear D gene. This CDR3 has 13 amino acids. V lost 4 bases to trimming and J lost 3 bases, with 9 bases between them. Germline-derived CDR1 and CDR2 are LGHNA and YNFKEQ.

The chain employs TRBV7-9 and TRBJ1-1, with D possibly TRBD1 on 5 matching bases. This CDR3 comprises 13 residues. Deletions cut 9 bases from V and 1 base from J, with 12 bases between. Germline V gene lookup returns CDR1 SEHNR and CDR2 FQNEAQ (reference sequence). This CDR3 reads CASMGLQNTEAFF. The CDR3 DNA is TGTGCCAGTATGGGACTCCAGAACACTGAAGCTTTCTTT.

The chain couples TRBV5-5 to TRBJ2-5; unclear D gene. V dropped 4 bases and J dropped 5 bases, with 18 bases sitting between them. This CDR3 has 15 amino acids. The germline gives CDR1 SGHKS, CDR2 YYEKEE (reference sequence). The chain's CDR3 is CASSLGPSLWETQYF. The CDR3 DNA follows: TGTGCCAGCAGCCTGGGCCCCTCACTTTGGGAGACCCAGTACTTC.

The V call is TRBV6-4, the J call TRBJ1-2, with TRBD1 matching 10 bases. The CDR3 totals 14 residues. The V segment lost 6 bases and the J segment 7 bases; nucleotides outside the gene matches: 8. Germline assignment: CDR1 MRHNA and CDR2 SNTAGT. The CDR3 region is CASSPGTGVFGYTF. Written as DNA, the CDR3 is TGTGCCAGCAGCCCCGGGACAGGGGTATTTGGCTACACCTTC.

V gene TRBV25-1 combines with J gene TRBJ1-3; D unclear. The CDR3 is made up of 16 amino acids. Trimming cost V 3 bases and J 0 bases, with 12 bases left between them. CDR1 and CDR2 from the germline V gene are MGHDK and SYGVNS. CDR3 sequence: CASSDKMTVSGNTIYF. DNA for the CDR3: TGTGCCAGCAGTGACAAAATGACGGTCTCTGGAAACACCATATATTTT.

The J gene is TRBJ1-2, the V gene TRBV3-1 (or the pseudogene TRBV3-2); D gene unclear. This CDR3 comprises 13 residues. With 3 bases removed from V and 2 bases from J, the gap between germline ends came to 7 bases. Germline assignment: CDR1 LGHDT and CDR2 YNNKEL (reference sequence). CDR3 DNA: TGTGCCAGCAGCCATGAGAGGAACTATGGCTACACCTTC. Encoded protein: CASSHERNYGYTF.

This clone was seen once. This chain links TRBV12-5 with TRBJ1-5, with 8 positions matching TRBD1. Germline CDR1 LGHNT, CDR2 FRNRAP. This CDR3 contains 11 residues. V lost 6 bases to trimming and J lost 13 bases; unmatched junction nucleotides: 5. The CDR3 nucleotides are TGTGCTAGTGGAACCGACAGGGGTCAGCATTTT. Translated: CASGTDRGQHF.

V and J are TRBV12-5 and TRBJ1-1; no clear D gene. Germline CDR1 LGHNT, CDR2 FRNRAP. The CDR3 covers 12 residues. Trimming removed 1 base at V and 1 base at J, with 1 base between. CDR3 nucleotides: TGTGCTAGTGGTTTGGGGAACACTGAAGCTTTCTTT. This encodes CASGLGNTEAFF.

The CDR3 here is CASGQWVQETQYF. CDR3 DNA sequence: TGTGCCAGCGGACAGTGGGTACAAGAGACCCAGTACTTC. V usage is TRBV2 and J usage is TRBJ2-5; D perhaps matches TRBD1 (6 bases). The CDR3 extends over 13 amino acids. The V and J ends lost 8 bases and 2 bases respectively, with 12 bases between them. The germline CDR1 and CDR2 sequences are SNHLY and FYNNEI.

The chain combines TRBV6-4 with TRBJ2-2, with D maybe TRBD1 (5 bases). Germline values: CDR1 MRHNA, CDR2 SNTAGT. V lost 6 bases, J lost 4 bases, and 18 bases lay in between. CDR3 length: 16 residues. The DNA for the CDR3 is TGTGCCAGCAGACGTGAGGCAGGGCGGCGCACCGGGGAGCTGTTTTTT. Amino acid sequence: CASRREAGRRTGELFF.

This clone was detected only a few times. The chain uses TRBV12-3 or TRBV12-4 and TRBJ2-1, with D possibly TRBD2 on 5 matching bases. The V end was cut by 6 bases, the J end by 9 bases, with 12 bases between. The CDR3 runs 12 residues. The CDR3 sequence: CASRKAAGEQFF. The CDR3 nucleotides read TGTGCCAGCAGAAAAGCGGCAGGTGAGCAGTTCTTC.

The chain links TRBV18 to TRBJ2-3; a weak D match, TRBD2 (6 bases). The CDR3 sequence is 16 residues long. V was shortened by 3 bases and J by 3 bases, with 16 bases between the two germline ends. From germline, CDR1 is KGHSH and CDR2 LQKENI. CDR3 DNA sequence: TGTGCCAGCTCACCCCCCTTGGCGGGGAGAACAGATACGCAGTATTTT. Translated: CASSPPLAGRTDTQYF.

The rearrangement joins TRBV5-1 to TRBJ1-1; D is perhaps TRBD1 (6 bases). V was cut by 3 bases and J by 1 base, with 13 bases left in between. The CDR3 has 15 residues. Germline V lookup: CDR1 SGHRS, CDR2 YFSETQ. The CDR3 reads CASSWTTGQNTEAFF. In DNA, the CDR3 is TGCGCCAGCAGCTGGACGACAGGACAGAACACTGAAGCTTTCTTT.

J is TRBJ2-1 and V is TRBV9; D not certain. The CDR3 is 15 residues long. Trimming cost V 4 bases and J 9 bases, with 20 bases left between them. Germline values: CDR1 SGDLS, CDR2 YYNGEE. The CDR3 DNA reads TGTGCCAGCAGCCCCTCGGGTGGGGTTATGGGTGAGCAGTTCTTC. It encodes CASSPSGGVMGEQFF.

This chain connects TRBV6-2 or TRBV6-3 to TRBJ1-2; maybe TRBD1 (6 bases). Germline-derived CDR1 and CDR2 are MNHEY and SVGEGT. The CDR3 sequence is 16 residues long. V dropped 2 bases and J dropped 5 bases, with 18 bases sitting between them. The CDR3 sequence: CASSYRGTTLPYGYTF. As DNA, the CDR3 is TGTGCCAGCAGTTACAGGGGGACGACGTTACCGTATGGCTACACCTTC.

The V gene is TRBV11-2, the J gene TRBJ1-1; TRBD1 matches 8 bases. V lost 0 bases, J lost 0 bases, and 3 bases stayed unmatched. CDR1 and CDR2 (germline): SGHAT, FQNNGV. The CDR3 extends over 16 amino acids. CDR3 bases: TGTGCCAGCAGCTTAGAAGGACAGGGTGTGAACACTGAAGCTTTCTTT. It translates to CASSLEGQGVNTEAFF. The entire variable domain, with the rest obtained from reference TRBV11-2 and TRBJ1-1, is as follows: EAGVAQSPRYKIIEKRQSVAFWCNPISGHATLYWYQQILGQGPKLLIQFQNNGVVDDSQLPKDRFSAERLKGVDSTLKIQPAKLEDSAVYLCASSLEGQGVNTEAFFGQGTRLTVV.

The V call is TRBV3-1 (or the pseudogene TRBV3-2), the J call TRBJ2-1; D call uncertain. Trimming left V 0 bases short and J 4 bases short, with 7 bases between. Germline V gives CDR1 LGHDT, CDR2 YNNKEL (reference sequence). The CDR3 totals 14 residues. This CDR3 reads CASSQERLYNEQFF. CDR3 sequence (DNA): TGTGCCAGCAGCCAAGAAAGGCTATACAATGAGCAGTTCTTC.

The rearrangement uses TRBV6-5 and TRBJ2-2; D possibly corresponds to TRBD2 (5 bases). The CDR3 is made up of 14 amino acids. Germline loops: CDR1 MNHEY, CDR2 SVGAGI. Trimming removed 6 bases from V and 4 bases from J, with 12 bases in between. CDR3 sequence reads: CASSVIRGTGELFF. CDR3 sequence (DNA): TGTGCCAGCAGCGTGATTCGGGGCACCGGGGAGCTGTTTTTT.

V usage is TRBV19 and J usage is TRBJ2-2, with 9 nucleotides matching TRBD2. The CDR3 totals 14 residues. Trimming cost V 3 bases and J 5 bases; bases outside gene matches: 1. Germline CDR1 and CDR2: LNHDA and SQIVND (reference sequence). The chain's CDR3 is CASSIAGGTGELFF. The CDR3 coding sequence is TGTGCCAGTAGTATTGCGGGAGGGACCGGGGAGCTGTTTTTT.

The rearrangement links TRBV27 to TRBJ1-2, with 7 bases aligning to TRBD1. Germline CDR1 MNHEY, CDR2 SMNVEV (reference sequence). V was pared by 3 bases and J by 5 bases, with 12 bases of the junction left unmatched. The CDR3 runs 16 residues. CDR3 sequence reads: CASSFGLGRGQYGYTF. CDR3 bases: TGTGCCAGCAGTTTTGGTCTGGGTCGGGGACAGTATGGCTACACCTTC.

The genes are TRBV19 and TRBJ1-5; D gene unclear. The CDR3 extends over 12 amino acids. Per the germline V gene, CDR1 is LNHDA and CDR2 is SQIVND (reference sequence). V lost 5 bases to trimming and J lost 7 bases, with 9 bases between them. The chain's CDR3 is CASSPSGQPQHF. The CDR3 DNA is TGTGCCAGTAGTCCTTCTGGGCAGCCCCAGCATTTT. Using reference TRBV19 and TRBJ1-5 for the parts outside the CDR3, the full variable domain is DGGITQSPKYLFRKEGQNVTLSCEQNLNHDAMYWYRQDPGQGLRLIYYSQIVNDFQKGDIAEGYSVSREKKESFPLTVTSAQKNPTAFYLCASSPSGQPQHFGDGTRLSIL.

The chain couples TRBV19 to TRBJ1-1; TRBD1 is a possible D gene (5 bases). Germline V gene data show CDR1 as LNHDA and CDR2 as SQIVND (reference sequence). The CDR3 spans 13 residues. Trimming stripped 6 bases from V and 5 bases from J, with 13 bases between. As DNA, the CDR3 is TGTGCCAGTAGGACACCAGGGTTAACTGAAGCTTTCTTT. Amino acid sequence: CASRTPGLTEAFF. Complete variable domain (other parts from reference TRBV19 and TRBJ1-1): DGGITQSPKYLFRKEGQNVTLSCEQNLNHDAMYWYRQDPGQGLRLIYYSQIVNDFQKGDIAEGYSVSREKKESFPLTVTSAQKNPTAFYLCASRTPGLTEAFFGQGTRLTVV.